The rows below give T cell receptor beta chains drawn from one sample of a study of T cell responses to AZD1222 COVID-19 vaccine. Clones were sequenced by immunoSEQ multiplex PCR, and TCRdb holds only the in-frame ones, with some missing. The table records roughly 130,000 clones, almost 95% of them present only once. Source: peripheral blood, taken on day 0 of AZD1222 vaccination. The receptors were gathered from an adult in good health. CDR3s include the opening cysteine and the closing phenylalanine or tryptophan. D genes are given only for firm matches. Expanded clones get a size class; other rows say once, few or many, or leave the size out.

J: TRBJ1-2
length: 13
size: -
D: -
V: TRBV11-2
DNA: TGTGCCAGCAGCGGTGGACAGCGCTATGGCTACACCTTC
CDR3: CASSGGQRYGYTF

J: TRBJ2-3
length: 15
size: -
D: -
V: TRBV5-4
DNA: TGTGCCAGCAGCTCGGCCCTTGTACGCCCAGATACGCAGTATTTT
CDR3: CASSSALVRPDTQYF

J: TRBJ1-2
length: 16
size: -
D: TRBD1
V: TRBV7-2
DNA: TGTGCCAGCAGCCCGAGCCCCCCGGACAGGGGCTATGGCTACACCTTC
CDR3: CASSPSPPDRGYGYTF

J: TRBJ2-1
length: 14
size: -
D: -
V: TRBV11-3
DNA: TGTGCCAGCAGCTACCGGGACTCACTAAATGAGCAGTTCTTC
CDR3: CASSYRDSLNEQFF

J: TRBJ1-1
length: 15
size: -
D: TRBD1
V: TRBV3-1/TRBV3-2
DNA: TGTGCCAGCAGCCCGGGACAGCTAATGAACACTGAAGCTTTCTTT
CDR3: CASSPGQLMNTEAFF

J: TRBJ1-1
length: 15
size: once
D: TRBD1
V: TRBV6-5
DNA: TGTGCCAGCAGACCTATACAGGGGGCGCGCACTGAAGCTTTCTTT
CDR3: CASRPIQGARTEAFF

J: TRBJ2-3
length: 15
size: -
D: -
V: TRBV15
DNA: TGTGCCACCAGCAGAGGTAGCGGTTCCACAGATACGCAGTATTTT
CDR3: CATSRGSGSTDTQYF

J: TRBJ2-1
length: 16
size: -
D: TRBD1
V: TRBV18
DNA: TGTGCCAGCTCCTATAGTACTACAGGGGGCTCGAATGAGCAGTTCTTC
CDR3: CASSYSTTGGSNEQFF

J: TRBJ2-7
length: 14
size: -
D: TRBD1
V: TRBV19
DNA: TGTGCCAGTAGCGCAGGACAGGGGGTCAGCGAGCAGTACTTC
CDR3: CASSAGQGVSEQYF

J: TRBJ2-1
length: 12
size: -
D: -
V: TRBV10-2
DNA: TGCGCCAGCAGTGAAGAAGGCCATGAGCAGTTCTTC
CDR3: CASSEEGHEQFF

J: TRBJ1-1
length: 16
size: -
D: -
V: TRBV5-1
DNA: TGCGCCAGCAGCTCTTCGCAACCTAACCTTTGGGCTGAAGCTTTCTTT
CDR3: CASSSSQPNLWAEAFF

J: TRBJ2-2
length: 16
size: -
D: TRBD1
V: TRBV11-2
DNA: TGTGCCAGCAGCTTAGGGACAGGGGGCAACACCGGGGAGCTGTTTTTT
CDR3: CASSLGTGGNTGELFF

J: TRBJ1-5
length: 16
size: -
D: -
V: TRBV2
DNA: TGTGCCAGCAGTGAAGGCATAGATGTAAGCAATCAGCCCCAGCATTTT
CDR3: CASSEGIDVSNQPQHF

J: TRBJ2-1
length: 14
size: -
D: -
V: TRBV5-6
DNA: TGTGCCAGCAGCTTCGGCGGGACCTACAATGAGCAGTTCTTC
CDR3: CASSFGGTYNEQFF

J: TRBJ1-2
length: 14
size: few
D: -
V: TRBV4-1
DNA: TGCGCCAGCAGCCACCCGACCGAGTTCTATGGCTACACCTTC
CDR3: CASSHPTEFYGYTF

J: TRBJ1-2
length: 14
size: -
D: -
V: TRBV25-1
DNA: TGTGCCAGCAGTGGGGCCTCAGGGGAGACTGGCTACACCTTC
CDR3: CASSGASGETGYTF

J: TRBJ1-2
length: 11
size: -
D: -
V: TRBV6-5
DNA: TGTGCCAGTCGCAGGAACTATGGCTACACCTTC
CDR3: CASRRNYGYTF

J: TRBJ1-2
length: 12
size: -
D: -
V: TRBV19
DNA: TGTGCCAGTAGCGCAGGGAGATATGGCTACACCTTC
CDR3: CASSAGRYGYTF

J: TRBJ1-2
length: 14
size: -
D: -
V: TRBV5-4
DNA: TGTGCCAGCAGCCCCCCCGACAGAGTCTATGGCTACACCTTC
CDR3: CASSPPDRVYGYTF

J: TRBJ2-6
length: 14
size: -
D: -
V: TRBV30
DNA: TGTGCCTGGTGCCTGGGAGCTGGGGCCAACGTCCTGACTTTC
CDR3: CAWCLGAGANVLTF

J: TRBJ2-1
length: 14
size: once
D: -
V: TRBV6-5
DNA: TGTGCCAGCAGTTACAGGGGGGACTACAATGAGCAGTTCTTC
CDR3: CASSYRGDYNEQFF

J: TRBJ2-7
length: 14
size: -
D: -
V: TRBV6-6
DNA: TGTGCCAGCAGTTACTCTGCAGGACCCTACGAGCAGTACTTC
CDR3: CASSYSAGPYEQYF

J: TRBJ2-3
length: 16
size: -
D: TRBD2
V: TRBV5-1
DNA: TGCGCCAGCAGCGGGGGACTAGCGGGTGGCCCGGATACGCAGTATTTT
CDR3: CASSGGLAGGPDTQYF

J: TRBJ1-6
length: 16
size: -
D: TRBD1
V: TRBV19
DNA: TGTGCCAGTAGTATAGAAACAGGGGGCTGGAATTCACCCCTCCACTTT
CDR3: CASSIETGGWNSPLHF

J: TRBJ1-1
length: 12
size: -
D: TRBD1
V: TRBV30
DNA: TGTGCCTGGGACAGGGTGAACACTGAAGCTTTCTTT
CDR3: CAWDRVNTEAFF

J: TRBJ1-3
length: 12
size: -
D: -
V: TRBV10-3
DNA: TGTGCCACCAGGGGCTCTGGAAACACCATATATTTT
CDR3: CATRGSGNTIYF

J: TRBJ2-5
length: 18
size: -
D: TRBD2
V: TRBV11-2
DNA: TGTGCCAGCAGCTTAGATCAGCGGAGTAGCGGGGAGAGGGAGACCCAGTACTTC
CDR3: CASSLDQRSSGERETQYF

J: TRBJ1-5
length: 15
size: -
D: -
V: TRBV6-1
DNA: TGTGCCAGCAGTGAAGGGAACAGGGTCAGGCAGCCCCAGCATTTT
CDR3: CASSEGNRVRQPQHF

J: TRBJ2-1
length: 13
size: once
D: -
V: TRBV3-1/TRBV3-2
DNA: TGTGCCAGCAGCCAATCCGACAGGTACGAGCAGTTCTTC
CDR3: CASSQSDRYEQFF

J: TRBJ2-3
length: 14
size: -
D: -
V: TRBV10-1
DNA: TGCGCCAGCAGTGCTTCGGGGTCGACAGATACGCAGTATTTT
CDR3: CASSASGSTDTQYF

J: TRBJ2-5
length: 13
size: -
D: TRBD2
V: TRBV5-1
DNA: TGCGCCAGCAGCTTGTCGGGAGGGGAGACCCAGTACTTC
CDR3: CASSLSGGETQYF

J: TRBJ2-2
length: 14
size: once
D: -
V: TRBV5-4
DNA: TGTGCCAGCAGCTTAGGGTCTTTATCCGGGGAGCTGTTTTTT
CDR3: CASSLGSLSGELFF

J: TRBJ1-2
length: 19
size: -
D: TRBD1
V: TRBV4-1
DNA: TGCGCCAGCAGCCCCAAGACGCTCACAACGACAGGGAGTGGCTATGGCTACACCTTC
CDR3: CASSPKTLTTTGSGYGYTF

J: TRBJ1-1
length: 12
size: few
D: -
V: TRBV29-1
DNA: TGCAGCGTTGCCGGCGTGAACACTGAAGCTTTCTTT
CDR3: CSVAGVNTEAFF

J: TRBJ1-1
length: 16
size: -
D: TRBD1
V: TRBV5-1
DNA: TGCGCCAGCAGCTGGGGACAGGGGTTAATGAACACTGAAGCTTTCTTT
CDR3: CASSWGQGLMNTEAFF

J: TRBJ1-5
length: 13
size: few
D: -
V: TRBV19
DNA: TGTGCCAGTAGTCTTACTCCATATAGGCCCCAGCATTTT
CDR3: CASSLTPYRPQHF

J: TRBJ1-5
length: 14
size: once
D: TRBD1
V: TRBV6-5
DNA: TGTGCCAGCAGAAGGACAGGGGGCGATCAGCCCCAGCATTTT
CDR3: CASRRTGGDQPQHF

J: TRBJ1-5
length: 16
size: -
D: -
V: TRBV21-1
DNA: TGTGCCAGCAGGAAATTGACAGGGGCGAGCAATCAGCCCCAGCATTTT
CDR3: CASRKLTGASNQPQHF

J: TRBJ1-5
length: 15
size: -
D: -
V: TRBV6-2/TRBV6-3
DNA: TGTGCCAGCAGTCGCAGGGGAGGTGGCAATCAGCCCCAGCATTTT
CDR3: CASSRRGGGNQPQHF

J: TRBJ2-1
length: 13
size: -
D: -
V: TRBV6-2/TRBV6-3
DNA: TGTGCCAGCAGCAGTGGACCACCCTGGGCGCAGTTCTTC
CDR3: CASSSGPPWAQFF

J: TRBJ2-1
length: 15
size: -
D: TRBD2
V: TRBV7-3
DNA: TGTGCCAGCAGCCTTAGCGGGGGGATCTACAATGAGCAGTTCTTC
CDR3: CASSLSGGIYNEQFF

J: TRBJ1-2
length: 11
size: -
D: -
V: TRBV4-2
DNA: TGTGCCAGCAGCCAAGGCTTTGGCTACACCTTC
CDR3: CASSQGFGYTF

J: TRBJ1-3
length: 15
size: -
D: TRBD1
V: TRBV5-1
DNA: TGCGCCAGCAGCGGGAAGGGACAGACTGGAAACACCATATATTTT
CDR3: CASSGKGQTGNTIYF

J: TRBJ1-5
length: 12
size: -
D: -
V: TRBV29-1
DNA: TGCAGCGTGCGGGACATCCATCAGCCCCAGCATTTT
CDR3: CSVRDIHQPQHF

J: TRBJ1-6
length: 16
size: once
D: -
V: TRBV7-2
DNA: TGTGCCAGCAGCTTAACGGGGGGCAGGATGGATTCACCCCTCCACTTT
CDR3: CASSLTGGRMDSPLHF

J: TRBJ1-1
length: 14
size: -
D: -
V: TRBV11-3
DNA: TGTGCCAGCAGCCTAACGGCAGGCAACACTGAAGCTTTCTTT
CDR3: CASSLTAGNTEAFF

J: TRBJ1-5
length: 14
size: -
D: -
V: TRBV2
DNA: TGTGCCAGCAGTGAGCGGGGAGGCAATCAGCCCCAGCATTTT
CDR3: CASSERGGNQPQHF

J: TRBJ1-6
length: 14
size: -
D: -
V: TRBV4-1
DNA: TGCGCCAGCAGCCAAGTGGTCGATAATTCACCCCTCCACTTT
CDR3: CASSQVVDNSPLHF

J: TRBJ1-4
length: 16
size: -
D: TRBD1
V: TRBV3-1/TRBV3-2
DNA: TGTGCCAGCAGCCAGGAGGACAGGGGTTGGGGTGAAAAACTGTTTTTT
CDR3: CASSQEDRGWGEKLFF

J: TRBJ1-2
length: 12
size: many
D: -
V: TRBV29-1
DNA: TGCAGCGTTACGGGCTTTAACTATGGCTACACCTTC
CDR3: CSVTGFNYGYTF

J: TRBJ1-1
length: 13
size: -
D: -
V: TRBV12-3/TRBV12-4
DNA: TGTGCCAGCAGTTCAGTGGGGAACACTGAAGCTTTCTTT
CDR3: CASSSVGNTEAFF

J: TRBJ1-2
length: 14
size: -
D: -
V: TRBV5-4
DNA: TGTGCCAGCAGAGGTGGAGGGGGTTGGAATGGCTACACCTTC
CDR3: CASRGGGGWNGYTF

J: TRBJ2-2
length: 13
size: -
D: -
V: TRBV7-3
DNA: TGTGCCAGCAGCCCCAGGAACACCGGGGAGCTGTTTTTT
CDR3: CASSPRNTGELFF

J: TRBJ1-1
length: 15
size: -
D: -
V: TRBV6-6
DNA: TGTGCCAGCAGTTATTTAACGGGGGGGGACACTGAAGCTTTCTTT
CDR3: CASSYLTGGDTEAFF